This TCR beta chain was profiled in a study of CXCR3-negative and CXCR3-positive naive CD8 T cells. Whole-study results and caveats: More hydrophobic TRB CDR3s were found in CXCR3-positive naive cells than in CXCR3-negative naive cells.

The authors prepared UMI-labeled TRB cDNA libraries by 5' RACE. TCRdb reworked the 5' RACE reads into one entry per CDR3 protein, no DNA. Found here are 150,000 or so distinct CDR3 sequences; the top ten clones hold about 0.27%. As concerns this clonotype: What it recognizes is unknown.

The CDR3 is 17 residues long. Germline loops: CDR1 MDHEN, CDR2 SYDVKM. Sequencing used naive CXCR3+ CD8+ T cells from blood. Subset meaning: CD45RO-CCR7+CD27+CD95- naive CD8+ T cells expressing CXCR3 (TNR3+). The TCR sequence derives from a human donor in good health. Some clones in this sample may be carry-over from other donors' samples. V usage is TRBV28 and J usage is TRBJ2-7; there is no DNA to check the TCRdb D call of TRBD1. This CDR3 is CASTTAGGQGRTYEQYF. The full variable domain, in which reference TRBV28 and TRBJ2-7 provide the parts outside the CDR3, is DVKVTQSSRYLVKRTGEKVFLECVQDMDHENMFWYRQDPGLGLRLIYFSYDVKMKEKGDIPEGYSVSREKKERFSLILESASTNQTSMYLCASTTAGGQGRTYEQYFGPGTRLTVT.